Listed below are T cell receptor beta chains from one sample, sequenced in a study of cytomegalovirus exposure and HLA in healthy donors. The table came from immunoSEQ multiplex PCR; TCRdb's copy has only in-frame clones and leaves some out. The sample contains about 270,000 clones, more than 55% of which appear only once. What was sequenced was PBMCs. The origin of the receptors is a female donor in good health and CMV-seronegative. CDR3s include the opening cysteine and the closing phenylalanine or tryptophan. Each record gives: clone size, J gene, D gene, V gene, CDR3 protein, CDR3 DNA. A D gene is named only where the DNA matches it firmly. The listing skips clone size in some rows; elsewhere it reads once, few, many or a size class.

-,TRBJ2-5,TRBD1,TRBV4-1,CASSYRPGQREGTQYF,TGCGCCAGCAGTTATAGACCGGGACAGAGAGAGGGGACCCAGTACTTC
-,TRBJ2-7,-,TRBV7-6,CASSLEGGPPYEQYF,TGTGCCAGCAGCTTGGAGGGAGGCCCCCCCTACGAGCAGTACTTC
-,TRBJ1-4,-,TRBV28,CASSFRAGLNEKLFF,TGTGCCAGCAGTTTCCGGGCGGGGCTTAATGAAAAACTGTTTTTT
-,TRBJ2-5,TRBD2,TRBV7-9,CASSQRTSEIQETQYF,TGTGCCAGCAGCCAGAGGACTAGCGAGATCCAAGAGACCCAGTACTTC
-,TRBJ2-2,-,TRBV7-3,CASSLLGAAGELFF,TGTGCCAGCAGCCTATTAGGGGCCGCCGGGGAGCTGTTTTTT
-,TRBJ1-4,-,TRBV6-1,CASRRWGENEKLFF,TGTGCCAGCAGACGCTGGGGGGAAAATGAAAAACTGTTTTTT
-,TRBJ2-7,-,TRBV4-1,CASSQVWGGPYEQYF,TGCGCCAGCAGCCAAGTCTGGGGAGGACCCTACGAGCAGTACTTC
-,TRBJ2-3,TRBD1,TRBV5-8,CASLPGGHGTDTQYF,TGTGCCAGCCTTCCAGGGGGTCACGGCACAGATACGCAGTATTTT
-,TRBJ2-1,-,TRBV11-3,CASSGIGGESGEQFF,TGTGCCAGCAGCGGTATAGGGGGGGAGAGCGGTGAGCAGTTCTTC
-,TRBJ2-3,TRBD2,TRBV18,CASSPRREGPDTQYF,TGTGCCAGCTCACCGCGGCGGGAGGGCCCCGATACGCAGTATTTT
-,TRBJ1-1,-,TRBV7-2,CASSLRWGDTEAFF,TGTGCCAGCAGCTTACGATGGGGCGACACTGAAGCTTTCTTT
-,TRBJ2-5,-,TRBV7-9,CASSFGGDVYGTQYF,TGTGCCAGCAGCTTCGGGGGAGACGTCTACGGGACCCAGTACTTC
few,TRBJ1-2,-,TRBV27,CASSLLRTANYGYTF,TGTGCCAGCAGTTTATTGAGGACAGCTAACTATGGCTACACCTTC
-,TRBJ2-7,-,TRBV7-2,CASSASSYEQYF,TGTGCCAGCAGCGCGAGCTCCTACGAGCAGTACTTC
-,TRBJ1-6,-,TRBV5-1,CASSSPSGKDNSPLHF,TGCGCCAGCAGCTCCCCCTCGGGTAAAGATAATTCACCCCTCCACTTT
few,TRBJ2-1,TRBD2,TRBV5-4,CASSDRDQGGNEQFF,TGTGCCAGCAGCGACCGGGACCAGGGAGGGAATGAGCAGTTCTTC
-,TRBJ2-7,-,TRBV14,CASSPLGRGYEQYF,TGTGCCAGCAGCCCTCTCGGCAGGGGCTACGAGCAGTACTTC
-,TRBJ1-1,-,TRBV5-4,CASSLGGNTEAFF,TGTGCCAGCAGCTTAGGGGGAAACACTGAAGCTTTCTTT
-,TRBJ2-7,-,TRBV7-8,CASLEGTPTYEQYF,TGTGCCAGCCTCGAGGGGACTCCAACCTACGAGCAGTACTTC
few,TRBJ2-7,-,TRBV9,CASSETGTRGYEQYF,TGTGCCAGCAGTGAAACAGGGACGAGGGGCTACGAGCAGTACTTC
once,TRBJ2-1,TRBD2,TRBV4-1,CASSPGARELGVQFF,TGCGCCAGCAGCCCCGGTGCGCGGGAGCTAGGTGTGCAGTTCTTC
once,TRBJ2-1,-,TRBV11-3,CASSLRGGPYNEQFF,TGTGCCAGCAGCTTACGAGGCGGGCCCTACAATGAGCAGTTCTTC
-,TRBJ2-7,-,TRBV1,CTSRPGLAGGKAYEQYF,TGCACCAGCAGACCGGGACTAGCGGGGGGGAAGGCCTACGAGCAGTACTTC
-,TRBJ1-4,TRBD1,TRBV4-1,CASSERDRVEKLFF,TGCGCCAGCAGCGAACGGGACAGGGTTGAAAAACTGTTTTTT
-,TRBJ2-5,TRBD2,TRBV28,CASSSGGSGQETQYF,TGTGCCAGCAGTTCTGGCGGGAGTGGACAAGAGACCCAGTACTTC
-,TRBJ2-1,TRBD2,TRBV4-1,CASSPRTSGSLGEQFF,TGCGCCAGCAGCCCCAGGACTAGCGGGAGTCTAGGTGAGCAGTTCTTC
-,TRBJ2-1,-,TRBV5-4,CAGSLESYNEQFF,TGTGCCGGCAGCTTGGAGAGTTACAATGAGCAGTTCTTC
-,TRBJ2-1,-,TRBV5-1,CASSLGGAGNEQFF,TGCGCCAGCAGCTTGGGTGGGGCGGGAAATGAGCAGTTCTTC
-,TRBJ1-4,TRBD1,TRBV6-1,CASNRQGTVEKLFF,TGTGCCAGCAATAGACAGGGTACAGTTGAAAAACTGTTTTTT
-,TRBJ2-7,TRBD1,TRBV7-2,CASSLGQGNGYEQYF,TGTGCCAGCAGCTTAGGACAGGGAAATGGCTACGAGCAGTACTTC
-,TRBJ1-1,-,TRBV7-9,CSSSVGVLEAFF,TGTTCCAGCAGCGTCGGGGTTCTTGAAGCTTTCTTT
-,TRBJ2-7,-,TRBV6-6,CASSSPRGKQYF,TGTGCCAGCAGTTCCCCCAGGGGAAAGCAGTACTTC
-,TRBJ2-7,TRBD1,TRBV6-5,CAGSYPGQASYEQYF,TGTGCCGGCAGTTACCCGGGACAGGCTTCCTACGAGCAGTACTTC
-,TRBJ1-1,-,TRBV29-1,CSVAGLRVGAFF,TGCAGCGTTGCGGGGTTAAGGGTAGGAGCTTTCTTT
-,TRBJ2-1,TRBD1,TRBV18,CASSPFIDAAGGYNEQFF,TGTGCCAGCTCACCATTCATAGATGCGGCAGGGGGATACAATGAGCAGTTCTTC
-,TRBJ1-2,-,TRBV30,CAWSPGSYGYTF,TGTGCCTGGAGTCCTGGTAGCTATGGCTACACCTTC
-,TRBJ1-5,-,TRBV19,CASRVFGQPQHF,TGTGCCAGTAGAGTTTTCGGTCAGCCCCAGCATTTT